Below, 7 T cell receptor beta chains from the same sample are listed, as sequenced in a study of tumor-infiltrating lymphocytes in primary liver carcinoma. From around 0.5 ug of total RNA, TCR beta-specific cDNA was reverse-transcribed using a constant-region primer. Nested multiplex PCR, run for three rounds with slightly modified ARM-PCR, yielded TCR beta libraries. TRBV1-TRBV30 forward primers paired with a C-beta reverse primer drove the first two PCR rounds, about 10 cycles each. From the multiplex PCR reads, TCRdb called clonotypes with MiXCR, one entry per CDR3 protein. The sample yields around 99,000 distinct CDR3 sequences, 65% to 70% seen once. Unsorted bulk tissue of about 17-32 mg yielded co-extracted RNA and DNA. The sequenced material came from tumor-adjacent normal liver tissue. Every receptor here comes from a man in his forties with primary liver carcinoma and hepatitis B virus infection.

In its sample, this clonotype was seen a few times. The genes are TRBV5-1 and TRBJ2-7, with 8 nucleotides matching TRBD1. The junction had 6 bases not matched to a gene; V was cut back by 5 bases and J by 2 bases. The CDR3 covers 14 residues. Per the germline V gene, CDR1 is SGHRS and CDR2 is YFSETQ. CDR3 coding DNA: TGCGCCAGCAGGGAGACAGGGGTTACCTACGAGCAGTACTTC. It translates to CASRETGVTYEQYF.

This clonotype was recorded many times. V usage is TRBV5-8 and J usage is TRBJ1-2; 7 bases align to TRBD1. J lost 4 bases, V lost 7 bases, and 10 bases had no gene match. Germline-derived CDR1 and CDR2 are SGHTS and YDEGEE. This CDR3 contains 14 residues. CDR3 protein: CASGEGQLLYGYTF. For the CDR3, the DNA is TGTGCCAGCGGAGAGGGACAGCTCCTCTATGGCTACACCTTC.

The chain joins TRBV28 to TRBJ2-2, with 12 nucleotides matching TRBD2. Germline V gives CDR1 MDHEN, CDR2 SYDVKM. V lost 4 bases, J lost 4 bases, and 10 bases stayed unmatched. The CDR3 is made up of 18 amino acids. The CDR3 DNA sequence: TGTGCCAGCAGTTCCTCCCCCACGACTAGCGGGAGCACCGGGGAGCTGTTTTTT. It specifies CASSSSPTTSGSTGELFF.

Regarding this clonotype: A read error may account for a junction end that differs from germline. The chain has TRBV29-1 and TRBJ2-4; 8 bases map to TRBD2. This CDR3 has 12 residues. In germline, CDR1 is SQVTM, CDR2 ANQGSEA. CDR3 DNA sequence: TGCTGCGTTGAGACTAGCGAGGACATTCAGTACTTC. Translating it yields CCVETSEDIQYF.

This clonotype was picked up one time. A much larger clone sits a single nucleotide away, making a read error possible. The CDR3 DNA reads as TGTGGCAGCAGCTCCGGCGGGGTTGAAGCTTTCTTT. Translating it yields CGSSSGGVEAFF. The chain links TRBV13 to TRBJ1-1; no reliable D call. CDR3 length: 12 amino acids. Looked up from germline, CDR1 is PRHDT and CDR2 is FYEKMQ (reference sequence).

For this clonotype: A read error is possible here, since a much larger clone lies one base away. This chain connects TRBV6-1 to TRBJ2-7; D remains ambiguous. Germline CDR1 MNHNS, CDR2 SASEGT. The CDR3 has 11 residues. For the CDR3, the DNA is TGTGTCAGCAGAGTCGAGGACGAGCAGTACTTC. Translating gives CVSRVEDEQYF.

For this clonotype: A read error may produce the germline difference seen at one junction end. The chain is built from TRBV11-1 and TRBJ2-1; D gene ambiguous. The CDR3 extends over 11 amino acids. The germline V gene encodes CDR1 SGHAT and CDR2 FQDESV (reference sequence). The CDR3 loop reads CASSFPNEQFF. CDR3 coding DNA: TGTGCCAGTAGCTTTCCCAATGAGCAGTTCTTC.